This T cell receptor (beta chain) was captured by sequencing in a study of cytomegalovirus exposure and HLA in healthy donors. Broader study findings: A highly shared variant cluster was judged a likely technical artifact. Sequencing depth across donors, presence/absence analyses assumed, was roughly uniform.

Use of 60 Vbeta and 13 Jbeta primers characterized the PCR. The table came from immunoSEQ multiplex PCR; TCRdb's copy has only in-frame clones and leaves some out. The data contain about 200,000 clones, over 75% of them seen just once; the ten biggest clones take up 2.9%. V was shortened by 1 base and J by 0 bases, with 8 bases between the two germline ends. This CDR3 is 15 amino acids long. Germline loops: CDR1 SGHVS, CDR2 FNYEAQ. This clone was seen just once. Its antigen is unidentified. The receptor was derived from a woman in her 30s in good health and CMV-seronegative. The rearrangement joins TRBV7-6 to TRBJ2-3; perhaps TRBD2 as D (6 bases). Input material: PBMCs. The CDR3 DNA follows: TGTGCCAGCAGCTTAGGCGGGACTAGCACAGATACGCAGTATTTT. Translating gives CASSLGGTSTDTQYF. The complete variable domain, with remaining parts taken from reference TRBV7-6 and TRBJ2-3, reads GAGVSQSPRYKVTKRGQDVALRCDPISGHVSLYWYRQALGQGPEFLTYFNYEAQQDKSGLPNDRFSAERPEGSISTLTIQRTEQRDSAMYRCASSLGGTSTDTQYFGPGTRLTVL.